This T cell receptor beta chain was sequenced for a study of T cell responses to AZD1222 COVID-19 vaccine. General study points: Two AZD1222 doses significantly raised spike-specific TCR breadth and depth over controls. Seropositive at baseline were only a handful of AZD1222 recipients. Donors skewed white British and female; clonal diversity was possibly underestimated.

The assay was immunoSEQ multiplex PCR, and TCRdb's table has in-frame clones only and misses some. The sample lists approximately 61,000 clones, approximately 85% occurring once. Points on this clone: No antigen is known for it.

The specimen was peripheral blood, collected 28 days after the second AZD1222 dose. The origin of this receptor is an adult who received the AZD1222 COVID-19 vaccine.

CDR3 in DNA: TGTGCCAGCAGTGAATTAAGGACTAGCGGGAGCCATGAGCAGTTCTTC. It yields the protein CASSELRTSGSHEQFF. The chain is built from TRBV6-1 and TRBJ2-1; 13 bases line up with TRBD2. CDR3 length: 16 amino acids. The ends lost 2 bases at V and 8 bases at J; junction bases unmatched: 6. Germline V gives CDR1 MNHNS, CDR2 SASEGT.